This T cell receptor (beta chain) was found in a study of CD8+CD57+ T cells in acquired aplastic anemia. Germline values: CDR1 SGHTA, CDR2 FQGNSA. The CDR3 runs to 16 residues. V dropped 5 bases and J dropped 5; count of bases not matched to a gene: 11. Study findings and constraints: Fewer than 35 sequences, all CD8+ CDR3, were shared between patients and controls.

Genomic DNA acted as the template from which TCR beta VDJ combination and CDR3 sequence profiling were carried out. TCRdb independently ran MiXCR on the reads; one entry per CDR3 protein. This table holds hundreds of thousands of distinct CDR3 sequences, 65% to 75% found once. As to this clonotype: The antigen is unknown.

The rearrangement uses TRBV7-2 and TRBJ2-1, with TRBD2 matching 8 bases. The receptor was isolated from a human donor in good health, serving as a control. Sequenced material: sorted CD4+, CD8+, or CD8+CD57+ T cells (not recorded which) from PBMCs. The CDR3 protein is CASSLEPLAGHNEQFF. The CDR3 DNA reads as TGTGCCAGCAGCCTAGAACCGCTAGCGGGTCACAATGAGCAGTTCTTC.